This T cell receptor beta chain is drawn from a study of T cells after yellow fever vaccination. General study points: Researchers report a weaker secondary response that nonetheless peaked faster, day 5 versus 15. Once the booster was given, most primary-vaccination clones reappeared, at more than 95% for CD4 and 88% for CD8. Within FACS-sorted repertoires, abundant clonotypes contaminating from the bulk population could be present.

One entry per CDR3 protein, called by TCRdb with MiXCR from the 5' RACE reads. This sample has about 260,000 distinct CDR3 sequences; about 5.2% occur once, and the top ten carry around 3.5%. The CDR3 extends over 15 amino acids. V gave up 3 bases and J gave up 10 bases; unmatched junction bases: 10. Germline V gene lookup returns CDR1 SGHRS and CDR2 YFSETQ. A note on this clonotype: Its antigen is not known.

The input for sequencing was CD4+ T cells sorted from PBMCs, taken on the day of the yellow fever booster vaccination. The rearrangement links TRBV5-1 to TRBJ1-6, with 7 bases fitting TRBD1. This TCR was sampled from a man between 18 and 29 years old who received the YFV17D yellow fever vaccine. CDR3: CASSSTGEGVSPLHF. The CDR3 DNA follows: TGCGCCAGCAGCTCCACAGGGGAAGGGGTCTCACCCCTCCACTTT.